The 6 T cell receptor beta chains below come from one sample, sequenced in a study of cytomegalovirus exposure and HLA in healthy donors. PCR used 60 Vbeta primers and 13 Jbeta primers. Generated by immunoSEQ multiplex PCR, the TCRdb table keeps only in-frame clones and is missing some. The sample consists of about 100,000 clones, around four fifths of them appearing once. Input material: PBMCs. All receptors come from a man aged 25-45 years in good health and CMV-seronegative.

This clone was detected once. The gene calls are TRBV19 and TRBJ1-2; D remains ambiguous. CDR1 is LNHDA, CDR2 SQIVND, per germline (reference sequence). Trimming pared 5 bases from V and 0 bases from J, leaving 10 bases between. CDR3 length: 14 amino acids. The CDR3 spells CASSEYYANYGYTF. DNA for the CDR3: TGTGCCAGTAGTGAATACTACGCTAACTATGGCTACACCTTC.

The chain links TRBV5-1 to TRBJ2-2; TRBD1 might be the D (6 bases). The CDR3 totals 13 residues. Germline CDR1 reads SGHRS; CDR2 reads YFSETQ. The ends were cut back, 3 bases at V and 7 bases at J, with 10 bases in the middle. The CDR3 nucleotides read TGCGCCAGCAGCTCCACAGGGATCGGGGAGCTGTTTTTT. It translates to CASSSTGIGELFF.

This rearrangement joins TRBV20-1 to TRBJ1-1; D remains unclear. In germline, CDR1 is DFQATT, CDR2 SNEGSKA (reference sequence). The CDR3 extends over 10 amino acids. V was clipped by 5 bases and J by 6 bases, with 7 bases between them. The CDR3 protein is CSAPWPEAFF. As DNA, the CDR3 is TGCAGTGCTCCCTGGCCTGAAGCTTTCTTT.

V usage is TRBV11-2 and J usage is TRBJ2-7; 7 positions agree with TRBD2. The germline V gene encodes CDR1 SGHAT and CDR2 FQNNGV. V lost 3 bases to trimming and J lost 0 bases; unmatched junction nucleotides: 14. The CDR3 covers 18 residues. The CDR3 bases are TGTGCCAGCAGCTTGTTTCTAACGGGAGGCTTCAGCTCCTACGAGCAGTACTTC. Translated: CASSLFLTGGFSSYEQYF. Combining the CDR3 with reference TRBV11-2 and TRBJ2-7 gives the whole variable domain EAGVAQSPRYKIIEKRQSVAFWCNPISGHATLYWYQQILGQGPKLLIQFQNNGVVDDSQLPKDRFSAERLKGVDSTLKIQPAKLEDSAVYLCASSLFLTGGFSSYEQYFGPGTRLTVT.

This clone was recorded only once. The rearrangement joins TRBV21-1 to TRBJ1-1; TRBD1 is the table's D call, not checked against the DNA. TRBV21-1 is shown as a pseudogene. This CDR3 spans 17 amino acids. The CDR3 sequence: CASSRAFGDRVFRMAFF. The DNA of the CDR3 is TGTGCCAGCAGCAGGGCCTTTGGGGACAGGGTGTTTCGTATGGCTTTCTTT.

The chain couples TRBV6-6 to TRBJ2-1; D might be TRBD2 (6 bases). V was pared by 5 bases and J by 4 bases, with 18 bases between. In germline, CDR1 is MNHNY, CDR2 SVGAGI (reference sequence). This CDR3 is built from 16 residues. CDR3 sequence: CASSDYAGTGYNEQFF. CDR3 coding DNA: TGTGCCAGCAGTGACTACGCAGGGACTGGGTACAATGAGCAGTTCTTC.